This T cell receptor (beta chain) emerged from a study of blood T cell repertoires in COVID-19. Among Cohort 3 donors, those recovered had two negative PCRs, clearance, or symptom resolution. Clones were sequenced by immunoSEQ multiplex PCR, and TCRdb holds only the in-frame ones, with some missing. The sample holds roughly 150,000 clones, approximately 86% seen once. With V trimmed by 3 bases and J by 5 bases, 4 bases remained unmatched. The CDR3 is 13 amino acids. From germline, CDR1 is KGHSH and CDR2 LQKENI. This chain uses TRBV18 with TRBJ2-7, with TRBD1 matching over 7 bases. This receptor was taken from a middle-aged woman who had recovered from COVID-19. What was sequenced was PBMCs or T cells enriched from blood (not recorded which). The CDR3 reads CASSPDRTNEQYF. The CDR3 region has the DNA TGTGCCAGCTCACCGGACAGGACCAACGAGCAGTACTTC.